What follows are 30 T cell receptor beta chains derived from one specimen sequenced in a study of Graves' ophthalmopathy and Graves' hyperthyroidism. RNA transcripts were the source from which TCR beta CDR3 regions were amplified. Second-round multiplex PCR came after a first-round RT-PCR that employed HTBI primers. TCRdb used MiXCR to reprocess the multiplex PCR reads, holding one entry per CDR3 protein. This table has about 620,000 distinct CDR3 sequences, over 20% appearing once. The sample comprised peripheral blood. Receptors originate from a woman aged 18-29 years with stable Graves' hyperthyroidism. Some clones in this sample may be carry-over from other donors' samples.

A few counts support this clonotype. This CDR3 is CASSQAQGYSNQPQHF. CDR3 bases: TGCGCCAGCAGCCAAGCTCAAGGGTATAGCAATCAGCCCCAGCATTTT. This rearrangement joins TRBV4-1 to TRBJ1-5; D is ambiguous. The CDR3 is made up of 16 amino acids. Germline-derived CDR1 and CDR2 are MGHRA and YSYEKL. Trimming left V 1 base short and J 0 bases short, with 10 bases between.

This clonotype was counted at least ten times. The chain is built from TRBV20-1 and TRBJ2-5, with D perhaps TRBD1 or TRBD2 (5 bases each). Germline values: CDR1 DFQATT, CDR2 SNEGSKA (reference sequence). CDR3 length: 12 residues. Trimming took off 7 bases at V and 2 bases at J, with 11 bases between the two ends. CDR3 amino acids: CSVPGTQETQYF. Here the CDR3 DNA reads TGCAGTGTCCCGGGGACGCAAGAGACCCAGTACTTC.

This clonotype was counted at least ten times. This sequence joins TRBV9 and TRBJ1-2; tentative D call: TRBD1 (6 bases). Germline V gene sequence: CDR1 SGDLS, CDR2 YYNGEE. The CDR3 length is 15 residues. V shed 0 bases and J shed 3 bases, with 12 bases lying between them. CDR3 sequence: CASSVGWGHDYGYTF. As DNA, the CDR3 is TGTGCCAGCAGCGTAGGTTGGGGGCACGACTATGGCTACACCTTC. The full variable domain, completed using reference TRBV9 and TRBJ1-2, is DSGVTQTPKHLITATGQRVTLRCSPRSGDLSVYWYQQSLDQGLQFLIQYYNGEERAKGNILERFSAQQFPDLHSELNLSSLELGDSALYFCASSVGWGHDYGYTFGSGTRLTVV.

This clonotype has only a few counts. This chain connects TRBV29-1 to TRBJ1-3; D might be TRBD1 (5 bases). V lost 5 bases, J lost 3 bases, and 14 bases lay in between. The CDR3 covers 14 residues. Germline V gene sequence: CDR1 SQVTM, CDR2 ANQGSEA. CDR3 bases: TGCAGCGTTCAAGGGGCGCCGAGTGGAAACACCATATATTTT. This gives the protein CSVQGAPSGNTIYF.

This clonotype was detected ten times or more. The junction does not match germline at one end; this may be a read error. The chain combines TRBV6-4 with TRBJ1-2; unclear D gene. The CDR3 is 17 residues long. Germline CDR1 MRHNA, CDR2 SNTAGT. The CDR3 loop is CAISDSRERVRGLFHNF. CDR3 DNA: TGTGCCATCAGTGACTCGCGTGAACGGGTTCGAGGCCTCTTTCACAACTTC.

This clonotype was counted many times. The rearrangement uses TRBV3-1 and TRBJ1-1; no clear D. CDR3 length: 12 amino acids. The V gene lost 2 bases and the J gene lost 4 bases, with 5 bases spanning the gap. Germline V gives CDR1 LGHDT, CDR2 YNNKEL (reference sequence). This CDR3 is CASSQRGTEAFF. The CDR3 nucleotides read TGTGCCAGCAGCCAACGGGGCACTGAAGCTTTCTTT.

There are many counts of this clonotype. The CDR3 does not end in the conserved phenylalanine or tryptophan, so this is likely a read error. The chain employs TRBV28 and TRBJ1-1; TRBD1 aligns across 7 bases. CDR3 length equals 17 residues. CDR1 and CDR2 (germline): MDHEN, SYDVKM. V shed 5 bases, J shed 0 bases, and the junction held 12 bases outside the gene matches. For the CDR3, the DNA is TGTGCCAGCAGTCCCTCGACAGGGATCATGGTGAACACTGAAGCTTTCCTT. This sequence encodes CASSPSTGIMVNTEAFL.

The chain links TRBV6-1 to TRBJ1-3; D is undetermined. The CDR3 consists of 11 residues. CDR1 is MNHNS, CDR2 SASEGT, per germline. With 7 bases removed from V and 8 bases from J, the gap between germline ends came to 9 bases. Here the CDR3 reads CASIGPYTIYF. DNA of the CDR3: TGTGCCAGCATAGGGCCCTACACCATATATTTT.

The chain employs TRBV6-1 and TRBJ2-5; 14 bases are shared with TRBD2. The CDR3 is made up of 18 amino acids. Germline CDR1 reads MNHNS; CDR2 reads SASEGT. With 5 bases clipped from V and 1 base from J, the junction kept 9 bases outside the gene matches. The CDR3 is CASSPPGLAGALQETQYF. The CDR3 DNA is TGTGCCAGCAGTCCCCCGGGACTAGCGGGAGCTCTCCAAGAGACCCAGTACTTC.

This clonotype showed up many times. J is TRBJ1-1 and V is TRBV10-1; tentative D call: TRBD1 (5 bases). This CDR3 has 15 residues. The germline V gene encodes CDR1 WNHNN and CDR2 SYGVQD (reference sequence). V shed 1 base and J shed 5 bases, with 14 bases lying between them. This CDR3 is CASSELRTGGTEAFF. The CDR3 DNA is TGCGCCAGCAGTGAGTTGAGGACTGGGGGGACTGAAGCTTTCTTT.

The J gene is TRBJ2-7, the V gene TRBV6-1, with 8 bases fitting TRBD1. V shed 5 bases and J 8 bases; nucleotides not matched to a gene: 5. The CDR3 is made up of 12 amino acids. In germline, CDR1 is MNHNS, CDR2 SASEGT. The CDR3 here is CASSRTGSQQYF. The CDR3 DNA is TGTGCCAGCAGTAGGACAGGGTCGCAGCAGTACTTC.

This clonotype showed up many times. The J gene is TRBJ2-5, the V gene TRBV7-2; maybe TRBD2 (6 bases). Germline V gene data show CDR1 as SGHTA and CDR2 as FQGNSA. CDR3 length equals 14 residues. V was shortened by 7 bases and J by 2 bases, with 14 bases between the two germline ends. CDR3 DNA sequence: TGTGCCAGCAAGAAGCGGGTTGAACAAGAGACCCAGTACTTC. Translated, it gives CASKKRVEQETQYF.

This chain uses TRBV30 with TRBJ2-2; D is perhaps TRBD2 (5 bases). With 5 bases removed from V and 6 bases from J, the gap between germline ends came to 13 bases. The CDR3 loop spans 13 amino acids. Per germline, CDR1 GTSNPN and CDR2 SVGIG (reference sequence). In DNA form, the CDR3 reads TGTGCCTGGTTTTCAGGAGGCCCCGGGGAGCTGTTTTTT. This sequence encodes CAWFSGGPGELFF. Together with reference TRBV30 and TRBJ2-2, the CDR3 gives the full variable domain: SQTIHQWPATLVQPVGSPLSLECTVEGTSNPNLYWYRQAAGRGLQLLFYSVGIGQISSEVPQNLSASRPQDRQFILSSKKLLLSDSGFYLCAWFSGGPGELFFGEGSRLTVL.

The chain recombines TRBV12-3 or TRBV12-4 with TRBJ2-7; maybe TRBD1 (7 bases). Trimming removed 6 bases at V and 3 bases at J, with 18 bases between. CDR3 size: 15 residues. The chain's CDR3 is CASRPGQVGLYEQYF. Here the CDR3 DNA reads TGTGCCAGCAGACCCGGACAGGTGGGACTCTACGAGCAGTACTTC.

This clonotype has a count of ten or more. In DNA form, the CDR3 reads TGTGCCAGCAGTGTGGGCCCGAACAGGGAAGGAGCTTTCTTT. Translated: CASSVGPNREGAFF. This sequence joins TRBV6-1 and TRBJ1-1, with TRBD1 as a possible D gene (6 bases). The CDR3 is 14 residues long. V was trimmed by 4 bases and J by 10 bases, leaving 19 bases between them. The germline CDR1 and CDR2 sequences are MNHNS and SASEGT.

This clonotype was found many times. The chain employs TRBV2 and TRBJ1-1, with TRBD1 matching 7 bases. The CDR3 contains 13 residues. Germline loops: CDR1 SNHLY, CDR2 FYNNEI. Trimming cost V 0 bases and J 9 bases; bases outside gene matches: 4. The CDR3 sequence is CASSEAGQLKAFF. For the CDR3, the DNA is TGTGCCAGCAGTGAAGCGGGACAGTTAAAAGCTTTCTTT.

In its sample, this clonotype was seen many times. CDR3 protein: CASSRRQGTANTGELFF. Written as DNA, the CDR3 is TGTGCCAGCAGCCGAAGACAGGGTACCGCGAACACCGGGGAGCTGTTTTTT. The chain joins TRBV13 to TRBJ2-2, with 7 bases identical to TRBD1. CDR1 and CDR2 from the germline V gene are PRHDT and FYEKMQ (reference sequence). V gave up 5 bases and J gave up 0 bases; unmatched junction bases: 9. The CDR3 extends over 17 amino acids.

This clonotype was observed a handful of times. This chain uses TRBV7-2 with TRBJ2-2; D may be TRBD2 (6 bases). V was pared by 5 bases and J by 1 base, with 11 bases between. The CDR3 is made up of 15 amino acids. Germline lookup yields CDR1 SGHTA and CDR2 FQGNSA. CDR3 sequence reads: CASSAGLQNTGELFF. The CDR3 DNA sequence: TGTGCCAGCAGCGCGGGACTCCAGAACACCGGGGAGCTGTTTTTT.

In this sample, this clonotype turned up many times. V and J are TRBV6-5 and TRBJ1-2, with 8 bases lining up with TRBD1. This CDR3 contains 15 residues. The V gene's germline CDR1 is MNHEY and CDR2 SVGAGI. V lost 3 bases and J lost 3; bases outside the gene matches: 6. The CDR3 loop reads CASSYFGQGDYGYTF. The DNA for the CDR3 is TGTGCCAGCAGTTATTTTGGACAGGGCGACTATGGCTACACCTTC.

This sequence joins TRBV20-1 and TRBJ2-5; either TRBD1 or TRBD2 may supply D (5 bases each). Germline V lookup: CDR1 DFQATT, CDR2 SNEGSKA (reference sequence). With 5 bases removed from V and 2 bases from J, the gap between germline ends came to 18 bases. This CDR3 comprises 15 residues. In nucleotides, the CDR3 is TGCAGTGCTCATAATCCGGGACGGCTACAAGAGACCCAGTACTTC. This translates into CSAHNPGRLQETQYF.

The chain recombines TRBV6-1 with TRBJ2-7, with D uncertain. With 6 bases removed from V and 6 bases from J, the gap between germline ends came to 18 bases. The germline CDR1 and CDR2 sequences are MNHNS and SASEGT. This CDR3 is 14 amino acids long. The CDR3 is CASSPGIRPREQYF. CDR3 in DNA: TGTGCCAGCAGCCCTGGAATAAGGCCGCGCGAGCAGTACTTC.

This clonotype was counted ten times or more. The chain has TRBV28 and TRBJ2-2; D call uncertain. Trimming stripped 0 bases from V and 0 bases from J, with 8 bases between. Germline V CDR1 and CDR2: MDHEN, SYDVKM. CDR3 length: 16 amino acids. CDR3 nucleotide sequence: TGTGCCAGCAGTTTATGGCAAGGTACGAACACCGGGGAGCTGTTTTTT. Protein: CASSLWQGTNTGELFF. The whole variable domain, filled in from reference TRBV28 and TRBJ2-2, reads DVKVTQSSRYLVKRTGEKVFLECVQDMDHENMFWYRQDPGLGLRLIYFSYDVKMKEKGDIPEGYSVSREKKERFSLILESASTNQTSMYLCASSLWQGTNTGELFFGEGSRLTVL.

This clonotype was picked up many times. V gene TRBV6-2 or TRBV6-3 combines with J gene TRBJ1-5, with D unresolved. Between the trimmed V and J ends, which lost 4 bases and 1 base, there was a span of 8 bases. The CDR3 has 14 residues. The V gene's germline CDR1 is MNHEY and CDR2 SVGEGT. The CDR3 DNA is TGTGCCAGCAGTTGGGTAGGCAGCAATCAGCCCCAGCATTTT. Translated: CASSWVGSNQPQHF.

The V and J genes are TRBV6-5 and TRBJ1-1; 11 nucleotides line up with TRBD1. From germline, CDR1 is MNHEY and CDR2 SVGAGI. The CDR3 covers 17 residues. V shed 2 bases and J 7 bases; nucleotides not matched to a gene: 12. DNA of the CDR3: TGTGCCAGCAGTTACGTCGGGTGGGGACAGGGGGTTCGTGAAGCTTTCTTT. Protein: CASSYVGWGQGVREAFF.

This clonotype was seen ten or more times. V is TRBV2 and J is TRBJ2-7, with 8 bases fitting TRBD1. The germline CDR1 and CDR2 sequences are SNHLY and FYNNEI. This CDR3 is built from 15 residues. Trimming removed 6 bases from V and 0 bases from J; junction bases left unmatched: 7. For the CDR3, the DNA is TGTGCCAGCAGAGTGGGACAGGTAGTCTCCTACGAGCAGTACTTC. It encodes CASRVGQVVSYEQYF.

As concerns this clonotype: One base away lies a much larger clone, so this may be a sequencing read error. The conserved closing phenylalanine or tryptophan is absent in this CDR3, likely reflecting a read error. The V gene is TRBV12-3 or TRBV12-4, the J gene TRBJ1-1; D may be TRBD1 (5 bases). V shed 5 bases and J shed 3 bases, with 13 bases lying between them. The CDR3 is 14 amino acids. The CDR3 region is CASSRQRSDTEAFL. CDR3 coding DNA: TGTGCCAGCAGTCGACAGAGATCGGACACTGAAGCTTTCCTT.

At least ten counts were recorded for this clonotype. V and J are TRBV15 and TRBJ1-1, with 9 bases aligning to TRBD1. This CDR3 is built from 13 residues. V was clipped by 5 bases and J by 10 bases; unmatched bases: 8. Germline V CDR1 and CDR2: LNHNV, YYDKDF (reference sequence). This CDR3 reads CATSGRQGGAAFF. As DNA, the CDR3 is TGTGCCACCAGCGGGCGACAGGGGGGAGCAGCTTTCTTT.

This clonotype was seen repeatedly, ten times or more. The chain combines TRBV5-6 with TRBJ2-7; D may correspond to TRBD1 or TRBD2 (5 bases each). The V gene's germline CDR1 is SGHDT and CDR2 YYEEEE. The CDR3 is 15 amino acids. Trimming removed 3 bases at V and 2 bases at J, with 15 bases between. The CDR3 coding sequence is TGTGCCAGCAGCTCTGCGAGGGACGGAACCTACGAGCAGTACTTC. It is translated as CASSSARDGTYEQYF.

This clonotype has ten or more counts. The chain couples TRBV11-2 to TRBJ2-7; D gene unclear. CDR3 size: 12 residues. V was clipped by 6 bases and J by 4 bases, with 10 bases between them. Per germline, CDR1 SGHAT and CDR2 FQNNGV. As DNA, the CDR3 is TGTGCCAGCAGTTTGGTAGGTTACGAGCAGTACTTC. Translation: CASSLVGYEQYF.

This clonotype has a count of ten or more. The rearrangement uses TRBV5-5 and TRBJ1-5, with D perhaps matching TRBD1 (6 bases). CDR3 size: 14 residues. Germline V lookup: CDR1 SGHKS, CDR2 YYEKEE (reference sequence). The ends were cut back, 0 bases at V and 5 bases at J, with 9 bases in the middle. The CDR3 DNA sequence: TGTGCCAGCAGCTTGGTACAGGGATATCAGCCCCAGCATTTT. It codes for CASSLVQGYQPQHF.